This entry is about one TCR beta chain. This record belongs to a study of blood T cell repertoires in COVID-19. Study overall: Samples came from the United States, Italy and Spain, spanning acute and convalescent COVID-19. From T cells, B-cell-depleted T cells, or PBMCs came the material, which was cDNA or gDNA.

Source study methods: Amplification of reference gene primers was used by the study to estimate nucleated cell counts. Sequencing used immunoSEQ multiplex PCR; TCRdb keeps in-frame clones, though not all of them. V, J and clone size derive from that table, while D and trimming were established from the DNA sequence. This table holds more than 90,000 clones, around 87% found once. The CDR3 totals 12 residues. Germline V gene data show CDR1 as SEHNR and CDR2 as FQNEAQ (reference sequence). Deletions cut 2 bases from V and 3 bases from J, with 5 bases between. The specimen was peripheral blood. This receptor was obtained from a young woman with acute or convalescent COVID-19. The chain joins TRBV7-9 to TRBJ2-7; D unresolved. The CDR3: CASSLSGYEQYF. For the CDR3, the DNA is TGTGCCAGCAGCTTATCCGGCTACGAGCAGTACTTC.